The TCR beta chain under discussion was sequenced for a study of shared clonotypes between healthy human individuals. The CDR3 sequence is 14 residues long. Trimming pared 3 bases from V and 2 bases from J, leaving 11 bases between. The germline gives CDR1 MDHEN, CDR2 SYDVKM. Study conclusions and caveats: It was only blood that was sampled, and tissue repertoires likely differ.

This clone was detected only once. Its cognate antigen is unknown. Clones were sequenced by immunoSEQ multiplex PCR, and TCRdb holds only the in-frame ones, with some missing. The data hold about 1.5 million clones, with around 97% observed a single time. The TCR originated in a man younger than 40 in good health. Sample: naive CD4+ T cells sorted from blood. Regarding subset: CD45RA+ positively selected. The chain is built from TRBV28 and TRBJ2-7; D remains ambiguous. In DNA, the CDR3 is TGTGCCAGCAGTTTGGTCCAGGAGACCTACGAGCAGTACTTC. It specifies CASSLVQETYEQYF.